A selection of T cell receptor beta chains follows, all from one sample in a study of tumor-infiltrating lymphocytes in primary liver carcinoma. TCRdb re-called the multiplex PCR reads with MiXCR, one entry per CDR3 protein. The sample records 200,000 or so distinct CDR3 sequences, about 61% being singletons. Sequenced material: peripheral blood. These receptors came from a woman in her sixties with primary liver carcinoma and hepatitis B virus infection. Each CDR3 is given with its conserved first and last residue. D genes are given only for firm matches. Where a row states a size, it is once, few, many or the class of an expanded clone; other rows omit it.

clone_size,j_call,d_call,v_call,cdr3_aa,cdr3_nt
-,TRBJ1-1,-,TRBV11-3,CASSLGSGTEAFF,TGTGCCAGCAGCTTAGGCTCCGGGACCGAAGCTTTCTTT
few,TRBJ2-1,TRBD2,TRBV7-8,CASSLTTSGRQFF,TGTGCCAGCAGCTTAACAACTAGCGGGAGGCAGTTCTTC
many,TRBJ2-7,TRBD2,TRBV6-1,CASSTSSGFSSYEQYF,TGTGCCAGCAGTACCTCTAGCGGATTCAGCTCCTACGAGCAGTACTTC
once,TRBJ2-7,TRBD2,TRBV12-3/TRBV12-4,CASSVGAGKRRGAYEQYF,TGTGCCAGCAGTGTAGGGGCTGGGAAGCGACGGGGGGCCTACGAGCAGTACTTC
-,TRBJ1-2,TRBD1,TRBV6-2/TRBV6-3,CASSPPTGTRDYTF,TGTGCCAGCAGTCCACCGACAGGGACTAGGGACTACACCTTC
few,TRBJ2-1,-,TRBV11-2,CASSLTGGRNEQFF,TGTGCTAGCAGCTTAACGGGTGGGCGGAATGAGCAGTTCTTC
-,TRBJ1-5,-,TRBV28,CASIKQGYSQPQHF,TGTGCCAGCATCAAACAGGGATACAGTCAGCCCCAGCATTTT
few,TRBJ2-1,-,TRBV28,CASSFHEQFF,TGTGCCAGCAGTTTCCATGAGCAGTTCTTC
once,TRBJ2-1,TRBD2,TRBV29-1,CSVAGTNGRGSYNEQSF,TGCAGCGTAGCCGGGACTAACGGGAGAGGTTCCTACAATGAGCAGTCCTTC
many,TRBJ2-6,-,TRBV6-5,CASSWDNSGANVLTF,TGTGCCAGCAGCTGGGACAACTCTGGGGCCAACGTCCTGACTTTC
many,TRBJ2-2,-,TRBV4-1,CASSQGVASYGELFF,TGCGCCAGCAGCCAAGGTGTGGCGAGCTACGGGGAGCTGTTTTTT
-,TRBJ2-7,-,TRBV19,CATASRTRTYEQYF,TGTGCCACGGCGTCCCGGACAAGGACCTACGAGCAGTACTTC
-,TRBJ1-1,-,TRBV6-2/TRBV6-3,CTSSSAFGDTNTEAFF,TGTACCAGCAGTTCTGCCTTTGGGGACACGAACACTGAAGCTTTCTTT